These T cell receptor beta chains were read from a single sample in a study of T-cell reconstitution after alpha-beta-depleted transplantation in children. Using its own MiXCR run on the PCR reads, TCRdb lists one record per CDR3 protein. The table records approximately 97,000 distinct CDR3 sequences, roughly 7.2% of them present only once. The sample was PBMCs, taken before TCRalphabeta/CD19-depleted stem cell transplant. Receptor source: a boy between 2 and 15 years old with acute lymphoblastic leukemia, due to receive a stem cell transplant. Both conserved end residues are part of each CDR3. Each record gives: V gene, clone size, J gene, D gene, CDR3 DNA, CDR3 protein. The D gene is left open where the match is weak. A row's size may be missing; if present it is once, few, many or a size class.

>TRBV28|many|TRBJ2-7|TRBD2
TGTGCCAGCACCGCCCAAGGACGGGGGGTCTACGAGCAGTACTTC
CASTAQGRGVYEQYF
>TRBV20-1|few|TRBJ2-7|TRBD1
TGCAGTGCTAGACCGACAGGGCCCAGAACCCACGAGCAGTACTTC
CSARPTGPRTHEQYF
>TRBV7-9|many|TRBJ1-2|.
TGTGCCAGCAGTCCGGGACTTAACTATGGCTACACCTTC
CASSPGLNYGYTF
>TRBV15|few|TRBJ1-5|TRBD1
TGTGCCACCAGCCTGGGGGAGGGGACAGAGCGCCAGCATTTT
CATSLGEGTERQHF
>TRBV3-1|many|TRBJ1-5|.
TGTGCCAGCAGCCCTCAGGGAAATCAGCCCCAGCATTTT
CASSPQGNQPQHF
>TRBV5-5|.|TRBJ1-5|.
TGTGCCAGCAGCCGAAGGGACTATAGCAATCAGCCCCAGCATTTT
CASSRRDYSNQPQHF
>TRBV7-9|many|TRBJ1-2|TRBD1
TGTGCCAGCAGCTTAACACAGGGGACAGGGCGGTATGGCTACACCTTC
CASSLTQGTGRYGYTF
>TRBV4-1|few|TRBJ2-7|.
TGCGCCAGCAGCCCAAGGGCAGGGAACTACGAGCAGTACTTC
CASSPRAGNYEQYF
>TRBV6-4|many|TRBJ2-1|TRBD2
TGTGCCAGCAGTGCGGGGACTAGCGGGGGCAATGAGCAGTTCTTC
CASSAGTSGGNEQFF
>TRBV10-3|many|TRBJ1-4|.
TGTGCCATCAGTGAGTCGACCGGGGGCGATGAAAAACTGTTTTTT
CAISESTGGDEKLFF
>TRBV20-1|many|TRBJ2-1|.
TGCAGTGCTAGAGATTACTACAATGAGCAGTTCTTC
CSARDYYNEQFF
>TRBV10-3|many|TRBJ2-7|.
TGTGCCATCAGGCCCGGGGAACTAGGGGAGCAGTACTTC
CAIRPGELGEQYF
>TRBV7-3|few|TRBJ2-3|TRBD1
TGTGCCAGCAGCTTAGGGACAGACAAAACAGATACGCAGTATTTT
CASSLGTDKTDTQYF
>TRBV5-1|few|TRBJ1-1|.
TGCGCCAGCAGCCTCAATCTTGGCAGCACTGAAGCTTTCTTT
CASSLNLGSTEAFF
>TRBV20-1|few|TRBJ2-2|.
TGCAGTGCTCCCCGGAGGGGGCGCCCCACCGGGGAGCTGTTTTTT
CSAPRRGRPTGELFF
>TRBV5-1|many|TRBJ2-7|.
TGCGCCAGCAGCCCCAGGGCCTCCTTTATGACCTACGAGCAGTACTTC
CASSPRASFMTYEQYF
>TRBV5-1|many|TRBJ2-7|.
TGCGCCAGCAGCTTGGGGTGGGGGGCCTACGAGCAGTACTTC
CASSLGWGAYEQYF
>TRBV28|.|TRBJ1-2|.
TGTGCCAGCATTTCCCTGGGGCGGGGCTACACCTTC
CASISLGRGYTF
>TRBV2|many|TRBJ2-2|TRBD1
TGTGCCAGCAGCGGGGACAGGGGAGTCACCGGGGAGCTGTTTTTT
CASSGDRGVTGELFF
>TRBV12-3/TRBV12-4|.|TRBJ2-7|.
TGTGCCAGCAGTTTTCCCCCCAGGCGGGAGCAGTACTTC
CASSFPPRREQYF
>TRBV12-5|many|TRBJ2-5|.
TGTGCTAGTGGTCAGCCTTTCCAAGAGACCCAGTACTTC
CASGQPFQETQYF
>TRBV6-2/TRBV6-3|few|TRBJ2-7|.
TGTGCCAGCAGTTACTCGGAGTCTTACGAGCAGTACTTC
CASSYSESYEQYF
>TRBV6-5|few|TRBJ2-2|.
TGTGCCAGCAGTTACGGAGGGCACTACACCGGGGAGCTGTTTTTT
CASSYGGHYTGELFF
>TRBV5-6|.|TRBJ2-1|.
TGTGCCAGCAGCTTGGGGGGTTTATTTCGCAATGAGCAGTTCTTC
CASSLGGLFRNEQFF
>TRBV7-2|.|TRBJ1-4|.
TGTGCCAGCAGCTTAACGGCTGAAAAACTGTTTTTT
CASSLTAEKLFF
>TRBV6-4|.|TRBJ2-3|TRBD1
TGTGCCAGCAGTGACAGGGGGCAAGGGACAGATACGCAGTATTTT
CASSDRGQGTDTQYF
>TRBV12-3/TRBV12-4|few|TRBJ1-1|TRBD1
TGTGCCAGCAGTTCCACTCGCCGGGACAGGGTGACTGAAGCTTTCTTT
CASSSTRRDRVTEAFF
>TRBV6-1|few|TRBJ2-7|.
TGTGCCAGCAGTGAGAACAGCCCTTACGAGCAGTACTTC
CASSENSPYEQYF
>TRBV5-1|many|TRBJ2-7|TRBD1
TGCGCCAGCAGCTTACAGGGGTACGAGCAGTACTTC
CASSLQGYEQYF
>TRBV4-3|few|TRBJ2-1|.
TGCGCCAGCAGCCGAGGAGGGGGGAGAACCTACAATGAGCAGTTCTTC
CASSRGGGRTYNEQFF